Each of the 10 T cell receptor beta chains below was sequenced from the same sample in a study of CXCR3-negative and CXCR3-positive naive CD8 T cells. General study findings and limits: More hydrophobic TRB CDR3s occurred in CXCR3-positive than in CXCR3-negative naive cells.

What these receptors recognize is not known. TRB cDNA libraries were made by UMI-labeled 5' RACE. TCRdb re-called the 5' RACE reads, yielding one record per CDR3 amino acid sequence without DNA. The listing contains 150,000 to 180,000 distinct CDR3 sequences. Sequencing was performed on naive CXCR3+ CD8+ T cells from blood. Subset of the sample: CD45RO-CCR7+CD27+CD95- naive CD8+ T cells expressing CXCR3 (TNR3+). The receptors stem from a human donor in good health. Some clones in this sample may be carry-over from other donors' samples.

This chain links TRBV2 with TRBJ2-1; TCRdb designates TRBD2, a call that cannot be tested without DNA. CDR1 is SNHLY and CDR2 is FYNNEI in the germline V gene. The CDR3 covers 14 residues. This CDR3 is CASMGPPGHNEQFF.

The rearrangement joins TRBV7-9 to TRBJ2-7. The CDR3 extends over 13 amino acids. Germline CDR1 reads SEHNR; CDR2 reads FQNEAQ (reference sequence). CDR3 in amino acids: CASRPDEAYEQYF.

The chain employs TRBV7-6 and TRBJ2-3; TCRdb's D call of TRBD2 is untestable without DNA. Germline V gene data show CDR1 as SGHVS and CDR2 as FNYEAQ. The CDR3 contains 15 residues. The CDR3 spells CASSDGLDAGDTQYF.

The chain employs TRBV6-5 and TRBJ1-1; without DNA, the TCRdb call of TRBD1 cannot be checked. Germline CDR1 reads MNHEY; CDR2 reads SVGAGI. There are 13 residues in the CDR3. Here the CDR3 reads CASRTGGYTEAFF.

The V call is TRBV3-1, the J call TRBJ1-3; TCRdb lists TRBD1, though no DNA is available to test this call. The CDR3 runs 16 residues. Per germline, CDR1 LGHDT and CDR2 YNNKEL (reference sequence). CDR3 residues: CASSQDRGYSGNTIYF.

The V gene is TRBV28, the J gene TRBJ2-1. This CDR3 spans 14 amino acids. Germline values: CDR1 MDHEN, CDR2 SYDVKM. This chain's CDR3 is CASSLYTELNEQFF.

J is TRBJ2-7 and V is TRBV15; TCRdb selects TRBD1, and the lack of DNA leaves this call unchecked. This CDR3 has 14 amino acids. CDR1 is LNHNV, CDR2 YYDKDF, per germline (reference sequence). The CDR3 is CATSRAGTGDEQYF.

The chain has TRBV21-1 and TRBJ2-7; TCRdb lists TRBD1, though no DNA is available to test this call. TRBV21-1 constitutes a pseudogene. The CDR3 loop spans 15 amino acids. The CDR3 loop is CASSSTGGSGDEQYF.

The chain carries TRBV6-5 and TRBJ2-5; TCRdb proposes TRBD1, but this gene call is untestable without DNA. The CDR3 consists of 15 residues. In germline, CDR1 is MNHEY, CDR2 SVGAGI. Here the CDR3 reads CASRPQGVSPETQYF.

The CDR3 loop reads CASSYSGLNTDTQYF. The chain combines TRBV6-5 with TRBJ2-3; the TCRdb call, TRBD2, lacks DNA for checking. The CDR3 is 15 residues long. From germline, CDR1 is MNHEY and CDR2 SVGAGI.